This entry lists 13 T cell receptor beta chains sequenced from one sample in a study of Graves' ophthalmopathy and Graves' hyperthyroidism. Amplification targeted the TCR beta CDR3 regions, with RNA transcripts as the source material. First-round RT-PCR with HTBI primers preceded a second-round multiplex PCR. TCRdb re-derived calls from the multiplex PCR reads in MiXCR, one entry per CDR3 protein. The profile covers 170,000 or so distinct CDR3 sequences, with under 40% appearing a single time and roughly 5.2% taken by the ten largest. The sample comprised peripheral blood. Every receptor here comes from a woman aged 40 to 49 with Graves' ophthalmopathy.

The sample holds many counts of this clonotype. The genes are TRBV27 and TRBJ1-2, with 10 nucleotides matching TRBD1. Trimming at V came to 6 bases and at J to 4 bases, leaving 8 bases not matched to a gene. The germline gives CDR1 MNHEY, CDR2 SMNVEV (reference sequence). This CDR3 contains 15 residues. The CDR3 nucleotides are TGTGCCAGCAGACGGACAGGGGGGTCTTTCTATGGCTACACCTTC. It encodes CASRRTGGSFYGYTF.

At least ten counts were recorded for this clonotype. The V and J genes are TRBV28 and TRBJ2-1; 10 positions match TRBD1. The germline V gene has CDR1 MDHEN and CDR2 SYDVKM. V was clipped by 6 bases and J by 10 bases; unmatched bases: 15. This CDR3 spans 16 amino acids. CDR3 region: CASRTAGQGVPWEQFF. CDR3 DNA sequence: TGTGCCAGCAGAACAGCAGGACAGGGGGTTCCGTGGGAGCAGTTCTTC.

V and J are TRBV11-2 and TRBJ2-7; the match to TRBD2 covers 7 bases. From germline, CDR1 is SGHAT and CDR2 FQNNGV. The CDR3 has 13 amino acids. The V segment lost 5 bases and the J segment 6 bases; nucleotides outside the gene matches: 7. CDR3 DNA sequence: TGTGCCAGCAGCCCGACGTGGGAGGGCGAGCAGTACTTC. Protein sequence: CASSPTWEGEQYF.

V gene TRBV6-2 or TRBV6-3 combines with J gene TRBJ1-1; 10 nucleotides agree with TRBD1. CDR1 MNHEY and CDR2 SVGEGT come from the germline V gene. V was clipped by 5 bases and J by 7 bases; unmatched bases: 7. The CDR3 runs to 14 residues. The CDR3 nucleotides are TGTGCCAGCAGTACGACAGGGGGCTCTGGTGAAGCTTTCTTT. The encoded protein is CASSTTGGSGEAFF.

This clonotype was seen a handful of times. The gene calls are TRBV6-5 and TRBJ1-1; D perhaps matches TRBD1 (5 bases). The germline V and J ends were trimmed by 2 bases and 2 bases, with 9 bases remaining between them. The CDR3 sequence is 14 residues long. The germline V gene has CDR1 MNHEY and CDR2 SVGAGI. The CDR3 DNA follows: TGTGCCAGCAGTTACAGACAGTTTAACACTGAAGCTTTCTTT. Translating it yields CASSYRQFNTEAFF.

In this sample, this clonotype turned up many times. The chain carries TRBV12-3 or TRBV12-4 and TRBJ2-2; D might be TRBD1 (5 bases). The ends were cut back, 6 bases at V and 4 bases at J, with 15 bases in the middle. The CDR3 contains 15 residues. Written as DNA, the CDR3 is TGTGCCAGCAGCCTCGACAGTATCGGCACCGGGGAGCTGTTTTTT. This codes for CASSLDSIGTGELFF.

Many counts were recorded for this clonotype. This chain uses TRBV4-3 with TRBJ1-2, with D perhaps TRBD1 (6 bases). The CDR3 contains 12 residues. The germline V gene has CDR1 LGHNA and CDR2 YSLEER. V was pared by 1 base and J by 8 bases, with 8 bases between. The CDR3 region is CASSQVRGGYTF. CDR3 coding DNA: TGCGCCAGCAGCCAAGTCAGGGGAGGCTACACCTTC.

The chain uses TRBV6-2 or TRBV6-3 and TRBJ2-7, with D possibly being TRBD1 or TRBD2 (5 bases each). The V end was cut by 6 bases, the J end by 0 bases, with 18 bases between. Germline lookup yields CDR1 MNHEY and CDR2 SVGEGT. This CDR3 comprises 16 residues. CDR3: CASSDSGASSSYEQYF. The CDR3 DNA is TGTGCCAGCAGCGACTCCGGGGCCTCGAGCTCCTACGAGCAGTACTTC.

The V call is TRBV7-2, the J call TRBJ1-2; the D is unclear. With 6 bases removed from V and 6 bases from J, the gap between germline ends came to 17 bases. CDR3 length: 14 residues. Germline CDR1 SGHTA, CDR2 FQGNSA. The CDR3 is CASSLQGVVDGYTF. For the CDR3, the DNA is TGTGCCAGCAGTCTCCAAGGTGTGGTGGATGGCTACACCTTC.

The rearrangement uses TRBV7-2 and TRBJ2-7; D gene uncertain. V was clipped by 4 bases and J by 3 bases, with 16 bases between them. The CDR3 is 15 residues long. Germline CDR1 SGHTA, CDR2 FQGNSA. The CDR3 DNA is TGTGCCAGCAGCTCCAATCCGGGTGCCGTCTACGAGCAGTACTTC. Translating gives CASSSNPGAVYEQYF.

The chain combines TRBV28 with TRBJ2-5, with D possibly TRBD1 on 6 matching bases. Between the trimmed V and J ends, which lost 5 bases and 3 bases, there was a span of 22 bases. CDR3 length: 17 residues. Germline-derived CDR1 and CDR2 are MDHEN and SYDVKM. The CDR3 loop is CASSTNFGQLKEETQYF. For the CDR3, the DNA is TGTGCCAGCAGTACTAACTTCGGACAGCTAAAAGAAGAGACCCAGTACTTC.

This clonotype was seen at least ten times. The genes are TRBV7-9 and TRBJ1-2; unclear D gene. Germline assignment: CDR1 SEHNR and CDR2 FQNEAQ (reference sequence). Trimming pared 5 bases from V and 6 bases from J, leaving 7 bases between. The CDR3 has 11 amino acids. The CDR3 region is CASSPYDGYTF. The DNA for the CDR3 is TGTGCCAGCAGCCCCTACGATGGCTACACCTTC.

This clonotype was detected ten times or more. The chain recombines TRBV6-5 with TRBJ1-6; 8 bases agree with TRBD1. Germline V gene lookup returns CDR1 MNHEY and CDR2 SVGAGI. The CDR3 contains 14 residues. V trimming: 6 bases; J trimming: 12 bases; junction bases outside the gene matches: 10. The DNA for the CDR3 is TGTGCCAGCAGCCCCGGACAGGGATCCTTACCCCTCCACTTT. Translation gives CASSPGQGSLPLHF.